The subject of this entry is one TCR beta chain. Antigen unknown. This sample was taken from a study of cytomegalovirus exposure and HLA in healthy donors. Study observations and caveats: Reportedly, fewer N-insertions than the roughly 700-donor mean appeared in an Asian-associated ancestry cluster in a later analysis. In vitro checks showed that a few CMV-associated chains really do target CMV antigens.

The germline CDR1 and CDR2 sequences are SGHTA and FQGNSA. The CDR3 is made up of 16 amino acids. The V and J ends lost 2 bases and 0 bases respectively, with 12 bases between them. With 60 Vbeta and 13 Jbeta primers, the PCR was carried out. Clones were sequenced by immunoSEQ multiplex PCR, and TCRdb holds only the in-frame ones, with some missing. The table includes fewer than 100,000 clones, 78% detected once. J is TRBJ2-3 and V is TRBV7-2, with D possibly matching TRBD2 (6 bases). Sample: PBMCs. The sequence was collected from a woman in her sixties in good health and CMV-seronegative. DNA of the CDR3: TGTGCCAGCAGCTTACTTTTGGGGACTAGCACAGATACGCAGTATTTT. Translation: CASSLLLGTSTDTQYF.